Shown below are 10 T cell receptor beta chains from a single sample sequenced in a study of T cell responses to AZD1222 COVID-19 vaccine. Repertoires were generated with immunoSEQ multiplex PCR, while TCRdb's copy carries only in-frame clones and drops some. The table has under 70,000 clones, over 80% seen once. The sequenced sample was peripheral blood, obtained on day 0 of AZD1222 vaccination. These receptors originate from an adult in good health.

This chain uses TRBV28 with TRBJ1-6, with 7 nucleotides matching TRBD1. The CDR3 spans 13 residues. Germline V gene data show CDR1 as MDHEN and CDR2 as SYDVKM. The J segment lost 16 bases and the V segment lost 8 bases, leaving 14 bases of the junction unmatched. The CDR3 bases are TGTGCCAGCTCACAGGGGCTTTTCTTACATCTCCACTTT. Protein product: CASSQGLFLHLHF.

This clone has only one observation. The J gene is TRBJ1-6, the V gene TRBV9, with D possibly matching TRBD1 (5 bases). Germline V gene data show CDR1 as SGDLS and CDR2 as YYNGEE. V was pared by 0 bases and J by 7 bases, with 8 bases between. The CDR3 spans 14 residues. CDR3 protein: CASSVENRNSPLHF. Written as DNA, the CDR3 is TGTGCCAGCAGCGTAGAGAACAGGAATTCACCCCTCCACTTT.

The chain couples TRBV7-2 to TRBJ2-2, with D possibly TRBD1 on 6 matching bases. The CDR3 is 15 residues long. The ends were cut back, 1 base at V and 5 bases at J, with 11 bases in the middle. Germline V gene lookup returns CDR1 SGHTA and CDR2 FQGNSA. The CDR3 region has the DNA TGTGCCAGCAGCTTAGGAGACAGGAGGACCGGGGAGCTGTTTTTT. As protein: CASSLGDRRTGELFF.

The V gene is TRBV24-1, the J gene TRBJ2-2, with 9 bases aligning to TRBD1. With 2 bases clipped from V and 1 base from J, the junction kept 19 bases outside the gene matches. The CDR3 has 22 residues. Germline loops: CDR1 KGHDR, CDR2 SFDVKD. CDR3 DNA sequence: TGTGCCACCAGTGATTCCGGGACAGGGTCTTTAAGTCGGTCCCAGAACACCGGGGAGCTGTTTTTT. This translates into CATSDSGTGSLSRSQNTGELFF.

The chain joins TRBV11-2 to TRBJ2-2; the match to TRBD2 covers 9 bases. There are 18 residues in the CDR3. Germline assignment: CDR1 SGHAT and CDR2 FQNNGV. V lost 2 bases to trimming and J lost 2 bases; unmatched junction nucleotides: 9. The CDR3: CASSLPPGLAVNTGELFF. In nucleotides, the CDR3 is TGTGCCAGCAGCTTACCGCCGGGACTAGCAGTTAACACCGGGGAGCTGTTTTTT.

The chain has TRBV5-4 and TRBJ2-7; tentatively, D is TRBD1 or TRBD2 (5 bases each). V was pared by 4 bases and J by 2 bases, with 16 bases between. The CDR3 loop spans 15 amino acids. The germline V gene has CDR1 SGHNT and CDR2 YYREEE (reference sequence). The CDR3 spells CASSLGRDSTYEQYF. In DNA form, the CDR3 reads TGTGCCAGCAGCCTAGGGAGAGACAGCACCTACGAGCAGTACTTC.

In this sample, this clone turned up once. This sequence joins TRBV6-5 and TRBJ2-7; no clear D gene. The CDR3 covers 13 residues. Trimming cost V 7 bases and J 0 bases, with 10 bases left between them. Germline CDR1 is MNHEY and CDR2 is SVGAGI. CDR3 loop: CASTPRNSYEQYF. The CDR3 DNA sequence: TGTGCCAGCACCCCCCGGAACTCCTACGAGCAGTACTTC.

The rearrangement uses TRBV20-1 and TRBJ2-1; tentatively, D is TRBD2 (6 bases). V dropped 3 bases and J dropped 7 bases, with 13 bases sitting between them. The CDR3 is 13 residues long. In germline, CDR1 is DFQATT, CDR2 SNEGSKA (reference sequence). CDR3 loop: CSASSQEGNEQFF. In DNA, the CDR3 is TGCAGTGCTAGTTCCCAGGAGGGTAATGAGCAGTTCTTC.

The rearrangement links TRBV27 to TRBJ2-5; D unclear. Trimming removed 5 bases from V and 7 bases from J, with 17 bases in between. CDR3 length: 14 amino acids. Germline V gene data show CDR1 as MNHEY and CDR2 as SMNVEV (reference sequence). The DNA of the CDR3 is TGTGCCAGCAGTCCCGTGAGCCAACAGTGGACCCAGTACTTC. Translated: CASSPVSQQWTQYF.

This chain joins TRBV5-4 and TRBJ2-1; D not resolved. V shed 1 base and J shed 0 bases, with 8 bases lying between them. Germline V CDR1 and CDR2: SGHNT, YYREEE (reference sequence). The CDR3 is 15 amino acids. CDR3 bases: TGTGCCAGCAGCTTGTCCAGCGCCTCCTACAATGAGCAGTTCTTC. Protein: CASSLSSASYNEQFF.